This TCR beta chain was recovered during a study of T cells in Graves' hyperthyroidism and ophthalmopathy. Study-level background: Before treatment of any kind, peripheral blood was taken at initial diagnosis.

The diagnostic basis comprised clinical symptoms, serum thyroxine and TRAb, thyroid ultrasound and orbital computed tomography. Source material for PBMCs was 9 to 10 ml fresh peripheral blood. The TCR beta CDR3 regions underwent amplification using RNA transcripts as the source. The HTBI primer set served for first-round RT-PCR of the TCR CDR3. TCRdb processed the multiplex PCR reads anew with MiXCR; each CDR3 protein has one entry. The sample holds 490,000 or so distinct CDR3 sequences; roughly 21% are singletons and the top ten take 45% to 50%. The V end lost 3 bases, the J end lost 5 bases, and 22 bases lay between the germline ends. CDR1 PRHDT and CDR2 FYEKMQ come from the germline V gene (reference sequence). This CDR3 spans 18 amino acids.

The chain combines TRBV13 with TRBJ1-4; maybe TRBD1 (5 bases). This receptor was identified in a man between 35 and 55 years old with Graves' ophthalmopathy. Sequencing was carried out using blood. The CDR3 sequence: CASSFTGRFPVENEKLFF. The CDR3, as DNA: TGTGCCAGCAGCTTTACAGGACGGTTCCCCGTAGAGAATGAAAAACTGTTTTTT.